This TCR beta chain was profiled in a study of T-cell memory formation after mild COVID-19. In the study overall: TCR clusters were mostly confined to one donor each.

The V end lost 4 bases, the J end lost 4 bases, and 13 bases lay between the germline ends. This CDR3 is 15 amino acids long. Germline lookup yields CDR1 MGHRA and CDR2 YSYEKL. This clonotype was seen more than once but under ten times. One entry per CDR3 protein results from TCRdb running MiXCR on the 5' RACE reads. The sample includes roughly 240,000 distinct CDR3 sequences, 15% of them seen just once. This TCR came from an adult woman who had mild COVID-19 (a few samples of this study predate the infection). Cell type and time point are not known. The gene calls are TRBV4-1 and TRBJ2-2; D is unclear. The sample taken for sequencing was PBMCs or a T cell subset sorted from them (not recorded which). CDR3 sequence: CASSPRSAGTGELFF. The CDR3 region has the DNA TGCGCCAGCAGCCCGCGGTCAGCAGGCACCGGGGAGCTGTTTTTT.